The 18 T cell receptor beta chains below were found in one sample sequenced in a study of cytomegalovirus exposure and HLA in healthy donors. The PCR employed 60 Vbeta primers together with 13 Jbeta primers. Some clones are missing from TCRdb's copy, which holds only in-frame ones; the method was immunoSEQ multiplex PCR. The sample carries about 140,000 clones, more than 75% recorded once. Material for sequencing was PBMCs. Receptors originate from a woman aged 40 to 50 in good health and CMV-seronegative.

This sequence joins TRBV27 and TRBJ2-7, with D tentatively TRBD1 (6 bases). The CDR3 is 14 amino acids. Trimming pared 4 bases from V and 0 bases from J, leaving 10 bases between. Germline V lookup: CDR1 MNHEY, CDR2 SMNVEV (reference sequence). The CDR3 bases are TGTGCCAGCAGTTCCACAGGGTTCTCCTACGAGCAGTACTTC. Protein product: CASSSTGFSYEQYF.

The chain joins TRBV7-8 to TRBJ2-7; the match to TRBD1 covers 8 bases. This CDR3 has 13 residues. V was pared by 5 bases and J by 5 bases, with 5 bases of the junction left unmatched. Germline V gives CDR1 SGHVS, CDR2 FQNEAQ. The CDR3 DNA follows: TGTGCCAGCAGCACTACAGGGGGGAACGAGCAGTACTTC. Its translation: CASSTTGGNEQYF.

The chain carries TRBV30 and TRBJ2-5; 7 nucleotides line up with TRBD2. This CDR3 spans 12 amino acids. Germline assignment: CDR1 GTSNPN and CDR2 SVGIG (reference sequence). Trimming removed 3 bases from V and 5 bases from J; junction bases left unmatched: 3. The CDR3 DNA follows: TGTGCCTGGAGAGCGGGGTGGGAGACCCAGTACTTC. Encoded protein: CAWRAGWETQYF.

The CDR3: CAISEGTSTYEQYF. The CDR3 bases are TGTGCCATCAGTGAAGGGACATCCACTTACGAGCAGTACTTC. The chain links TRBV10-3 to TRBJ2-7; possible D gene TRBD1, 6 bases. The germline V gene encodes CDR1 ENHRY and CDR2 SYGVKD. The CDR3 length is 14 residues. V was trimmed by 3 bases and J by 4 bases, leaving 13 bases between them.

V and J are TRBV7-2 and TRBJ2-5; 8 bases align to TRBD2. Trimming removed 3 bases from V and 3 bases from J; junction bases left unmatched: 9. Germline V gives CDR1 SGHTA, CDR2 FQGNSA. The CDR3 sequence is 16 residues long. CDR3 coding DNA: TGTGCCAGCAGCTTCGATCTAGCGGGCCTAAAAGAGACCCAGTACTTC. Translation gives CASSFDLAGLKETQYF.

This clone has just one count. The same CDR3 can be traced to other DNA sequences in this sample. The chain carries TRBV27 and TRBJ2-7; D is perhaps TRBD2 (6 bases). This CDR3 has 14 residues. Germline V lookup: CDR1 MNHEY, CDR2 SMNVEV (reference sequence). V was trimmed by 3 bases and J by 3 bases, leaving 12 bases between them. CDR3: CASSFGGAVYEQYF. For the CDR3, the DNA is TGTGCCAGCAGTTTCGGGGGAGCAGTCTACGAGCAGTACTTC.

This clone was seen only a few times. This chain links TRBV27 with TRBJ1-2, with 8 positions matching TRBD1. Germline CDR1 and CDR2: MNHEY and SMNVEV (reference sequence). Trimming at V came to 4 bases and at J to 8 bases, leaving 12 bases not matched to a gene. This CDR3 comprises 15 residues. In nucleotides, the CDR3 is TGTGCCAGCAGTTCAGGGGGCGCTTCCTTGAGGGGCTACACCTTC. Its translation is CASSSGGASLRGYTF.

V is TRBV5-1 and J is TRBJ2-1; 7 nucleotides line up with TRBD1. V dropped 4 bases and J dropped 0; count of bases not matched to a gene: 4. Germline CDR1 reads SGHRS; CDR2 reads YFSETQ. The CDR3 spans 15 residues. CDR3 protein: CASSLGQTSYNEQFF. CDR3 nucleotide sequence: TGCGCCAGCAGCCTGGGACAGACCTCCTACAATGAGCAGTTCTTC.

This clone turned up a few times. V is TRBV19 and J is TRBJ1-5, with a tentative D call TRBD1 (6 bases). The CDR3 has 16 residues. The germline V gene encodes CDR1 LNHDA and CDR2 SQIVND (reference sequence). V was cut by 6 bases and J by 7 bases, with 22 bases left in between. The CDR3 loop is CASSLSWSGEWQPQHF. The DNA for the CDR3 is TGTGCCAGTAGCCTCTCCTGGTCAGGGGAATGGCAGCCCCAGCATTTT.

J is TRBJ2-1 and V is TRBV7-7, with 7 bases matching TRBD2. This CDR3 spans 14 amino acids. Germline lookup yields CDR1 SSHAT and CDR2 FNYEAQ (reference sequence). The trim removed 1 base at V and 8 bases at J, leaving 5 bases unmatched. The CDR3 DNA follows: TGTGCCAGCAGCTTAGGAGGGAGGGCGGATGAGCAGTTCTTC. Its translation: CASSLGGRADEQFF.

The gene calls are TRBV5-6 and TRBJ2-7; TRBD1 agrees at 11 bases. The CDR3 has 15 amino acids. With 4 bases clipped from V and 4 bases from J, the junction kept 7 bases outside the gene matches. The germline V gene has CDR1 SGHDT and CDR2 YYEEEE. CDR3 in DNA: TGTGCCAGCAGCCCGACCGGGACAGGGGGTTACGAGCAGTACTTC. Translation: CASSPTGTGGYEQYF. The whole variable domain, remainder taken from reference TRBV5-6 and TRBJ2-7, is DAGVTQSPTHLIKTRGQQVTLRCSPKSGHDTVSWYQQALGQGPQFIFQYYEEEERQRGNFPDRFSGHQFPNYSSELNVNALLLGDSALYLCASSPTGTGGYEQYFGPGTRLTVT.

A few counts support this clone. The chain has TRBV9 and TRBJ2-5; 7 nucleotides align to TRBD1. The CDR3 consists of 15 residues. Germline V gene data show CDR1 as SGDLS and CDR2 as YYNGEE. With 4 bases clipped from V and 0 bases from J, the junction kept 6 bases outside the gene matches. The CDR3 nucleotides are TGTGCCAGCAGCCAGGGGGTGGTGTACCAAGAGACCCAGTACTTC. This sequence encodes CASSQGVVYQETQYF.

The table lists this clone with a count of one. The genes are TRBV6-5 and TRBJ2-3; the D is unclear. V gave up 6 bases and J gave up 1 base, with 8 bases separating them. Germline-derived CDR1 and CDR2 are MNHEY and SVGAGI. The CDR3 loop spans 13 amino acids. The CDR3 coding sequence is TGTGCCAGCAGAGTCTCAGGCACAGATACGCAGTATTTT. Translating gives CASRVSGTDTQYF.

CDR3 DNA sequence: TGTGCCAGCAGCTTGGAGGGACAGGTCGGAAACACCATATATTTT. Translation: CASSLEGQVGNTIYF. The chain joins TRBV5-5 to TRBJ1-3; TRBD1 aligns across 8 bases. Germline CDR1 is SGHKS and CDR2 is YYEKEE (reference sequence). V lost 0 bases and J lost 4; bases outside the gene matches: 3. The CDR3 runs 15 residues.

V gene TRBV27 combines with J gene TRBJ2-7; a weak D match, TRBD2 (6 bases). Germline CDR1 is MNHEY and CDR2 is SMNVEV (reference sequence). The CDR3 totals 14 residues. Trimming pared 2 bases from V and 3 bases from J, leaving 11 bases between. In DNA form, the CDR3 reads TGTGCCAGCAGTTTAGGGGGGATCAGCTACGAGCAGTACTTC. Amino acids: CASSLGGISYEQYF.

The J gene is TRBJ2-5, the V gene TRBV19; D is uncertain. The CDR3 has 13 residues. Trimming removed 1 base at V and 2 bases at J, with 5 bases between. In germline, CDR1 is LNHDA, CDR2 SQIVND (reference sequence). CDR3 region: CASSIALQETQYF. The CDR3 nucleotides read TGTGCCAGTAGTATAGCCCTTCAAGAGACCCAGTACTTC.

V gene TRBV11-3 combines with J gene TRBJ2-3; TRBD2 matches at 8 bases. The germline CDR1 and CDR2 sequences are SGHNT and YENEEA. V was pared by 0 bases and J by 4 bases, with 9 bases of the junction left unmatched. The CDR3 sequence is 17 residues long. Here the CDR3 DNA reads TGTGCCAGCAGCTTAGAATCGAGGCGGGGGGTTGCAGATACGCAGTATTTT. Protein product: CASSLESRRGVADTQYF.

The rearrangement links TRBV4-1 to TRBJ2-5; TRBD2 might be the D (5 bases). CDR1 and CDR2 from the germline V gene are MGHRA and YSYEKL. The V end was cut by 0 bases, the J end by 1 base, with 9 bases between. CDR3 size: 15 residues. CDR3 bases: TGCGCCAGCAGCCAAGACCGGACTGTCCAAGAGACCCAGTACTTC. Amino acids: CASSQDRTVQETQYF.